The present TCR beta chain was sequenced within a study of T-cell memory formation after mild COVID-19. MiXCR, applied by TCRdb to the 5' RACE reads, yields one record per CDR3 protein. The sample holds about 300,000 distinct CDR3 sequences, roughly a fifth seen once. V was clipped by 2 bases and J by 5 bases; unmatched bases: 4. This CDR3 is built from 13 residues. CDR1 is DFQATT and CDR2 is SNEGSKA in the germline V gene (reference sequence). This clonotype was counted a few times. Its specificity is unknown. Study-level results: A subset of responding clones appeared in pre-infection memory, suggesting cross-reactive memory joined.

The sequence was collected from a man aged 18 to 30 who had mild COVID-19 (a few samples of this study predate the infection). Cell type and time point are not known. Material for sequencing was PBMCs or a T cell subset sorted from them (not recorded which). The gene calls are TRBV20-1 and TRBJ2-3, with 7 bases lining up with TRBD2. In nucleotides, the CDR3 is TGCAGTGCTAGATGGGAGGGGAAAGATACGCAGTATTTT. Its translation: CSARWEGKDTQYF.